This T cell receptor beta chain was captured in a study of graft-versus-host responses after intestinal transplantation. Study outcomes and limitations: Detection of GvH clones occurred in recipient marrow, and some had their first appearance in ileum or blood.

This CDR3 is built from 16 residues. With V trimmed by 0 bases and J by 8 bases, 5 bases remained unmatched. Germline loops: CDR1 SGDLS, CDR2 YYNGEE. Data came from immunoSEQ multiplex PCR; TCRdb stores just in-frame clones and leaves some out. The data show tens of thousands of clones, over 90% seen once. With respect to this clone: Its specificity is unknown.

The genes are TRBV9 and TRBJ2-2, with 12 bases fitting TRBD2. The source material was unstimulated CD4+ T cells sorted from spleen or lymph node cells, sampled before transplant. This clonotype was sampled from a human donor who was the organ donor for an intestinal transplant. In DNA form, the CDR3 reads TGTGCCAGCAGCGTAGGACTAGCGGGAGAGATTGGGGAGCTGTTTTTT. Residues: CASSVGLAGEIGELFF.